This is a list of T cell receptor beta chains from one sample in a study of T cell responses to AZD1222 COVID-19 vaccine. The table came from immunoSEQ multiplex PCR; TCRdb's copy has only in-frame clones and leaves some out. The sample lists some 140,000 clones; approximately 84% were seen once. The starting material was peripheral blood, obtained on day 0 of AZD1222 vaccination. All receptors come from an adult in good health. Each CDR3 is given with its conserved first and last residue. The D gene is left open where the match is weak. The listing skips clone size in some rows; elsewhere it reads once, few, many or a size class.

cdr3_length	d_call	v_call	clone_size	j_call	cdr3_nt	cdr3_aa
18	TRBD1	TRBV19	NA	TRBJ1-4	TGTGCCACTTCCCCCTCGACAGGGGGAACGGCAACTAATGAAAAACTGTTTTTT	CATSPSTGGTATNEKLFF
14	TRBD1	TRBV16	NA	TRBJ1-2	TGTGCCAGCAGCCAATACAACAGGGGCTATGGCTACACCTTC	CASSQYNRGYGYTF
11	NA	TRBV29-1	NA	TRBJ2-7	TGCAGCGGCACGATATCCTACGAGCAGTACTTC	CSGTISYEQYF
14	TRBD1	TRBV18	once	TRBJ1-2	TGTGCCAGCTCTCTCGGACAGGGGGAGTATGGCTACACCTTC	CASSLGQGEYGYTF
17	TRBD1	TRBV19	NA	TRBJ1-1	TGTGCCAGTAGTATATTCCAACCCGACAGGGTGAGCACTGAAGCTTTCTTT	CASSIFQPDRVSTEAFF
15	NA	TRBV10-3	NA	TRBJ1-3	TGTGCCATCAGTGATCAGGGGACTCATGGAAACACCATATATTTT	CAISDQGTHGNTIYF
15	NA	TRBV4-1	NA	TRBJ1-2	TGCGCCAGCAGCCCAGTACAGGGTGCCAACTATGGCTACACCTTC	CASSPVQGANYGYTF
15	TRBD1	TRBV19	NA	TRBJ2-2	TGTGCCAGTGGACCTAGGACAGGGATCACCGGGGAGCTGTTTTTT	CASGPRTGITGELFF
11	NA	TRBV6-5	NA	TRBJ2-7	TGTGCCAGCAGACACTCCTACGAGCAGTACTTC	CASRHSYEQYF
15	TRBD1	TRBV27	few	TRBJ1-6	TGTGCCAGCAGTTTATACAGGGGTATTGATTCACCCCTCCACTTT	CASSLYRGIDSPLHF
13	NA	TRBV25-1	NA	TRBJ1-5	TGTGCCAGCAGGGGGGGGCACGGTCAGCCCCAGCATTTT	CASRGGHGQPQHF
12	NA	TRBV6-5	NA	TRBJ2-3	TGTGCCAGCAGCCTGTTGTCGAATACGCAGTATTTT	CASSLLSNTQYF
13	NA	TRBV27	NA	TRBJ1-1	TGTGCCAGCACAGGCGGTTCGGGGACTGAAGCTTTCTTT	CASTGGSGTEAFF
15	NA	TRBV27	NA	TRBJ1-1	TGTGCCAGCAGTTTATCGGAGGGGGGGAACACTGAAGCTTTCTTT	CASSLSEGGNTEAFF
15	TRBD1	TRBV2	NA	TRBJ1-3	TGTGCCAGCAGAGTAGGACAGGTCTCTGGAAACACCATATATTTT	CASRVGQVSGNTIYF
11	NA	TRBV20-1	NA	TRBJ1-1	TGCAGTGCCGCAGGGAACACTGAAGCTTTCTTT	CSAAGNTEAFF
14	NA	TRBV27	NA	TRBJ2-7	TGTGCCAGCAAACCCATTACAGGTCCCCACGAGCAGTACTTC	CASKPITGPHEQYF
15	NA	TRBV5-1	NA	TRBJ1-4	TGCGCCAGCAGCCCTCACACTACAACTAATGAAAAACTGTTTTTT	CASSPHTTTNEKLFF
14	TRBD1	TRBV4-1	NA	TRBJ1-6	TGCGCCAGCACCCACGGACAGGAGCACACACCCCTCCACTTT	CASTHGQEHTPLHF
16	TRBD2	TRBV7-6	NA	TRBJ2-7	TGTGCCAGCAGCTATAGTGCGGGCGGGGGGAACGACGAGCAGTACTTC	CASSYSAGGGNDEQYF
15	NA	TRBV30	once	TRBJ1-2	TGTGCCTGGAGCCCACGGACCTGGGGTATGGGGGGCTACACCTTC	CAWSPRTWGMGGYTF
14	NA	TRBV3-1/TRBV3-2	NA	TRBJ2-3	TGTGCCAGCAGCCAAGCCGGGGGATCAGATACGCAGTATTTT	CASSQAGGSDTQYF
19	TRBD2	TRBV13	NA	TRBJ2-2	TGTGCCAGCAGCTTCGAGCCTACTACTAGCGGGGGGACTTCCGGGGAGCTGTTTTTT	CASSFEPTTSGGTSGELFF
13	NA	TRBV7-9	few	TRBJ1-1	TGTGCCAGCAGGACAGGCGCTGGGACTGAAGCTTTCTTT	CASRTGAGTEAFF
15	TRBD2	TRBV9	NA	TRBJ2-7	TGTGCCAGCAGCGTATCATCCAGCGGGGCCTACGAGCAGTACTTC	CASSVSSSGAYEQYF
14	TRBD1	TRBV18	once	TRBJ1-1	TGTGCCAGCTCACTAGGGACAGGGGACACTGAAGCTTTCTTT	CASSLGTGDTEAFF
15	NA	TRBV27	NA	TRBJ2-7	TGTGCCAGCAGCTGGCTAGGGACGAAACATTACGAGCAGTACTTC	CASSWLGTKHYEQYF
15	NA	TRBV28	few	TRBJ1-1	TGTGCCAGCCGAACTGCAGGGCCTAAGAACACTGAAGCTTTCTTT	CASRTAGPKNTEAFF
13	TRBD1	TRBV29-1	NA	TRBJ1-2	TGCAGCGGCGGGACAGGGTCTAACTATGGCTACACCTTC	CSGGTGSNYGYTF
14	NA	TRBV11-3	NA	TRBJ2-2	TGTGCCAGCAGCCCCACATCAGGCTCCGGGGAGCTGTTTTTT	CASSPTSGSGELFF
13	NA	TRBV9	few	TRBJ2-2	TGTGCCAGCAGCGCCCTCGACAGCGGGGAGCTGTTTTTT	CASSALDSGELFF
13	TRBD1	TRBV12-3/TRBV12-4	NA	TRBJ1-2	TGTGCCAGCAGTTTTATAAGCAGGGGGGGCTACACCTTC	CASSFISRGGYTF